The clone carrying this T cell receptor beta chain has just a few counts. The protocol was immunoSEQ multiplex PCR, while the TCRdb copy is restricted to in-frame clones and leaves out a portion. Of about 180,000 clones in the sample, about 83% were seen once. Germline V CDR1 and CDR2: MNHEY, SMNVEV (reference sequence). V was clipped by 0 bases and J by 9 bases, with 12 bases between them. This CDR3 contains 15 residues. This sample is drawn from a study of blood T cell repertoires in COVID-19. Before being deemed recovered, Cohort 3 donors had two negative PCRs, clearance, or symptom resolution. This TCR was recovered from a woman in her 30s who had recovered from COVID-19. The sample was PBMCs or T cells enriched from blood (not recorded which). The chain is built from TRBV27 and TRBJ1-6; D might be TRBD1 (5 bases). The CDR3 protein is CASSLSGGDGSPLHF. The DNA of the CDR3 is TGTGCCAGCAGTTTATCGGGGGGGGACGGTTCACCCCTCCACTTT.